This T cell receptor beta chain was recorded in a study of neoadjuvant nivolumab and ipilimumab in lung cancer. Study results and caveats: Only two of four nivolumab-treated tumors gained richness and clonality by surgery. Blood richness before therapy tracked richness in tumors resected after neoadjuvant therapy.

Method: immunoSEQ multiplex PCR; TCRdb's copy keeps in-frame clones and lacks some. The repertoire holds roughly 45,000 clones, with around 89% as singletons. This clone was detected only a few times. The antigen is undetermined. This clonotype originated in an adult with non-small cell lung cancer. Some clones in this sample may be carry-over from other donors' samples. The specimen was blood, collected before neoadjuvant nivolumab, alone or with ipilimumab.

CDR3 loop: CASRTSGGSYNEQFF. CDR3 bases: TGTGCCAGTAGGACTAGCGGCGGCTCCTACAATGAGCAGTTCTTC. The chain combines TRBV19 with TRBJ2-1, with 9 nucleotides matching TRBD2. The CDR3 loop spans 15 amino acids. The germline CDR1 and CDR2 sequences are LNHDA and SQIVND (reference sequence). V shed 6 bases and J 0 bases; nucleotides not matched to a gene: 3.